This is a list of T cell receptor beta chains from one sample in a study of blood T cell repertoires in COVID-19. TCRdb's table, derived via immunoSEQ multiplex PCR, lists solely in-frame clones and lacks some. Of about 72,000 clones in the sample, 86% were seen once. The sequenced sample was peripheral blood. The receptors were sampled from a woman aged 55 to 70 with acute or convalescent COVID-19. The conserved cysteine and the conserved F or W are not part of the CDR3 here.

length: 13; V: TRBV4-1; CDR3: ASSQEGRGNTEAF
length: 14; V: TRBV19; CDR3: ASSIDRVSGANVLT
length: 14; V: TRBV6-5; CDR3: ASSYSGGAPMSGAF
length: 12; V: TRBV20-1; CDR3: SASLASGAGTQY
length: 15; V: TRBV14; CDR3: ASSQDLLARGSGELF
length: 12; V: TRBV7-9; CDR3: ASSQGRAPGELF
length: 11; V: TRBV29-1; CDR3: SVDRVGNTEAF
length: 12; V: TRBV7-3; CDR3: ASSELAGEETQY
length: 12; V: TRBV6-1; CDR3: ASSLTGQDSEQY
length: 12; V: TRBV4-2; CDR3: ASSQAGSTGELF
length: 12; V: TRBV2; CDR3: ASSGASGVNTQY
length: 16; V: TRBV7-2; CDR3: ASSLAVAGGHTLETQY
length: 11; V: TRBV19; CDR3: ASRQVYNQPQH
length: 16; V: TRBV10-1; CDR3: ASSRGLAGVSSYNEQF
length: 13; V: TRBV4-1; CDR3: ASSQGTGLNEKLF
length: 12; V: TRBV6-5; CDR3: ASTRPGVNYGYT
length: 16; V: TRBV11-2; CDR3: ASSFHVGLAGGKETQY
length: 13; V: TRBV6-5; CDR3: ASSYSGTVGNIQY
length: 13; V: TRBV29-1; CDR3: SVEDQAGAAYEQY
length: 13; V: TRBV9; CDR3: ASSVGASGNEKLF